The clone carrying this TCR beta chain was counted at least ten times. Antigen unknown. Germline CDR1 is MNHEY and CDR2 is SVGEGT. V was shortened by 2 bases and J by 0 bases, with 16 bases between the two germline ends. The CDR3 spans 17 residues. The authors sorted naive CD8 T cells as CD8+CD4-CCR7+CD45RA+. Listed TCR primers and previously described methods were used for bulk TCR libraries. Each CDR3 protein gets one entry after TCRdb re-called the PCR reads with MiXCR. The repertoire holds 250,000 to 400,000 distinct CDR3 sequences, about a fifth seen once, with roughly 0.8% in the top ten. The sample originates from a study of molecular identifiers for immune sequencing clone quantification. Findings and limits, study-wide: Reportedly, one cell's Jurkat TCR RNA was detected within 1,100,000 naive CD8 cells. The sizes of highly expanded clones could be underestimated when identical TCR molecules share a barcode.

The sequence was collected from a human donor in good health. Some libraries in this study had Jurkat cell RNA spiked in. This sequence joins TRBV6-2 or TRBV6-3 and TRBJ1-1; D uncertain. The sequenced sample consisted of naive CD8+ T cells from blood, with Jurkat cell RNA spiked in. Described subset: FACS-sorted CD8+CD4-CCR7+CD45RA+ naive T cells. CDR3 sequence reads: CASSYGEDSSMNTEAFF. Here the CDR3 DNA reads TGTGCCAGCAGTTACGGTGAGGATTCAAGCATGAACACTGAAGCTTTCTTT.